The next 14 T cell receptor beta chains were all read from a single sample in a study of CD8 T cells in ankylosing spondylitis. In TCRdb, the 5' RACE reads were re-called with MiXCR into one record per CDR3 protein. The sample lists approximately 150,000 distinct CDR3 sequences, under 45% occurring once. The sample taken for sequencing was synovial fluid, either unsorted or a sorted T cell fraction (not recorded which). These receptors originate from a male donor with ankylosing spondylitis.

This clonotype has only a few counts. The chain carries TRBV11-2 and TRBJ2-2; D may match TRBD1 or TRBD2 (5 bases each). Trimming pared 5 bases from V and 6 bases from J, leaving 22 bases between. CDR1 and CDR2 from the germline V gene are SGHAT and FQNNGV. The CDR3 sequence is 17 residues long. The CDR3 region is CASSPLGRPYGAGELFF. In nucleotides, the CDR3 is TGTGCCAGCAGCCCCCTGGGACGTCCTTACGGTGCCGGGGAGCTGTTTTTT. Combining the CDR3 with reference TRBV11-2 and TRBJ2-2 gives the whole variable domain EAGVAQSPRYKIIEKRQSVAFWCNPISGHATLYWYQQILGQGPKLLIQFQNNGVVDDSQLPKDRFSAERLKGVDSTLKIQPAKLEDSAVYLCASSPLGRPYGAGELFFGEGSRLTVL.

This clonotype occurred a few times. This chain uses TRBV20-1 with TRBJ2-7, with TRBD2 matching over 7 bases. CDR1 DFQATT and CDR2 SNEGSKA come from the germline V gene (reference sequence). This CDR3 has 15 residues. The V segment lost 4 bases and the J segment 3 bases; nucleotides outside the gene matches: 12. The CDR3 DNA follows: TGCAGTGCTAAAAACCAAGCGGGAACCGACTACGAGCAGTACTTC. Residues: CSAKNQAGTDYEQYF.

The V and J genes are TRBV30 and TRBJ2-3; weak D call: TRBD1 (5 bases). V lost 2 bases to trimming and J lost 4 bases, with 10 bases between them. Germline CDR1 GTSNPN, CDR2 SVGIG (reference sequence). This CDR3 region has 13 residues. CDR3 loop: CAWSIGVADTQYF. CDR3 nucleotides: TGTGCCTGGAGTATAGGGGTCGCAGATACGCAGTATTTT.

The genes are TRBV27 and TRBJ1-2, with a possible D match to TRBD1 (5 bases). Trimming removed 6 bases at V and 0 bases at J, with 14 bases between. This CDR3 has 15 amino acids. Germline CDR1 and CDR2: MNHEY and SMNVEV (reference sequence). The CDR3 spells CASRLTGYPNYGYTF. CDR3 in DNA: TGTGCCAGCAGGCTAACAGGTTATCCTAACTATGGCTACACCTTC.

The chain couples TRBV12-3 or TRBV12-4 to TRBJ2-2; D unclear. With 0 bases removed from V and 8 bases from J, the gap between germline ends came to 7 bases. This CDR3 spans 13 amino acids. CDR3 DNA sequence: TGTGCCAGCAGTTTAGCGGCTATGGGGGAGCTGTTTTTT. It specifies CASSLAAMGELFF.

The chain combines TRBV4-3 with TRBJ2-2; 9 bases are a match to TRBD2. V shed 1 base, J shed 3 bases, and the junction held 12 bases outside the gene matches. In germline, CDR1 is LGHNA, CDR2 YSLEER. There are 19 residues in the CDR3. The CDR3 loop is CASSQAGGGRAQDTGELFF. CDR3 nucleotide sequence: TGCGCCAGCAGCCAAGCTGGTGGCGGGAGGGCCCAGGACACCGGGGAGCTGTTTTTT.

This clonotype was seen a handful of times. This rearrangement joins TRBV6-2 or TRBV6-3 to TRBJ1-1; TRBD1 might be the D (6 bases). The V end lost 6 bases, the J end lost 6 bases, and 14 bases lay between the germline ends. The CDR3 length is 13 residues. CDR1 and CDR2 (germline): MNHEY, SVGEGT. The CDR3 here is CASRHLGQPEAFF. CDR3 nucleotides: TGTGCCAGCAGACACCTTGGACAGCCTGAAGCTTTCTTT.

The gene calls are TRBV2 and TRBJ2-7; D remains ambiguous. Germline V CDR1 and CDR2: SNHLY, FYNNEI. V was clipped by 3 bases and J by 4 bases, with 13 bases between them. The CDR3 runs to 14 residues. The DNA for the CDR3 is TGTGCCAGCAGTGATCCCATTGTTTCTTACGAGCAGTACTTC. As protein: CASSDPIVSYEQYF.

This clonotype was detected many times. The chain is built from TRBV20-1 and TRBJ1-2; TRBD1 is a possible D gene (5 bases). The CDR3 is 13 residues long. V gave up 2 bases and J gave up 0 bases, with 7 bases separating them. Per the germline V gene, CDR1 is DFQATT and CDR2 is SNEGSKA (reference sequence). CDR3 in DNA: TGCAGTGCTAGACAGGACACTAACTATGGCTACACCTTC. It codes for CSARQDTNYGYTF.

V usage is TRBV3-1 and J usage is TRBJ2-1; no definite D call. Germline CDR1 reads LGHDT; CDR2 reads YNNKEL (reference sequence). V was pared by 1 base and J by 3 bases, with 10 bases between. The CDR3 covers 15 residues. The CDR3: CASSQVLGNYNEQFF. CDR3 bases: TGTGCCAGCAGCCAAGTTTTAGGGAACTACAATGAGCAGTTCTTC.

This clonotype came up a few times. The DNA for the CDR3 is TGTGCCAGCAGCCACCTCGGGGGGTATTCACTAGAGGCCCGCGAGGAGCAGTTCTTC. Translating it yields CASSHLGGYSLEAREEQFF. The gene calls are TRBV11-1 and TRBJ2-1; 7 nucleotides line up with TRBD2. In germline, CDR1 is SGHAT, CDR2 FQDESV (reference sequence). This CDR3 spans 19 amino acids. The V segment lost 5 bases and the J segment 10 bases; nucleotides outside the gene matches: 26. The entire variable domain, with the rest obtained from reference TRBV11-1 and TRBJ2-1, is as follows: EAEVAQSPRYKITEKSQAVAFWCDPISGHATLYWYRQILGQGPELLVQFQDESVVDDSQLPKDRFSAERLKGVDSTLKIQPAELGDSAMYLCASSHLGGYSLEAREEQFFGPGTRLTVL.

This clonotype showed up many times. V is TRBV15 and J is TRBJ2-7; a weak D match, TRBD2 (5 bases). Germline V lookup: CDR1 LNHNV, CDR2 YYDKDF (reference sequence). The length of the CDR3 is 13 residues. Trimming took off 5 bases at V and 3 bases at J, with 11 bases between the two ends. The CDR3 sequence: CATSGGLDYEQYF. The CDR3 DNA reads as TGTGCCACCAGCGGAGGATTAGACTACGAGCAGTACTTC.

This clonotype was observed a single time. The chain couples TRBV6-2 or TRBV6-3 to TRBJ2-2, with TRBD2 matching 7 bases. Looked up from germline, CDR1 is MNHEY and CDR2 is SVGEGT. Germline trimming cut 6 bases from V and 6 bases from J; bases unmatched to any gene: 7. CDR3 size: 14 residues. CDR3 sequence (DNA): TGTGCCAGCAGGATCGGACTAGAATCCGGGGAGCTGTTTTTT. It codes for CASRIGLESGELFF.

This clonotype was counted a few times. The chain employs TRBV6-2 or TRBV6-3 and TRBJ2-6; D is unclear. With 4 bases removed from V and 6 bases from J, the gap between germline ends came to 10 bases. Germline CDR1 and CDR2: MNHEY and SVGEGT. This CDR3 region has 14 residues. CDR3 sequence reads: CASSLDLEANVLTF. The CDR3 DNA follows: TGTGCCAGCAGTTTGGACCTAGAGGCCAACGTCCTGACTTTC.